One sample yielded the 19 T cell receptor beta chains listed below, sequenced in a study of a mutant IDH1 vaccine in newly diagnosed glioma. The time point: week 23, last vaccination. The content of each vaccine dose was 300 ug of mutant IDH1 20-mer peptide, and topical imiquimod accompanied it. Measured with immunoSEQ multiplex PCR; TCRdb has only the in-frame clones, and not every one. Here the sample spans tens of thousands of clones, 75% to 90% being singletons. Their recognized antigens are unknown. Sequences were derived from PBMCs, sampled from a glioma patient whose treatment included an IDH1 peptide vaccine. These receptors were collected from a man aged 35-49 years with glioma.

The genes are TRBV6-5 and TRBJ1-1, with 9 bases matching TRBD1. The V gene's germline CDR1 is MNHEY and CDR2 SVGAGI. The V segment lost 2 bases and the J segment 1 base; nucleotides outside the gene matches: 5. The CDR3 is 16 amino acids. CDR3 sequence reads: CASSYLPGQGNTEAFF. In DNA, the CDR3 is TGTGCCAGCAGTTACCTTCCGGGACAGGGGAACACTGAAGCTTTCTTT.

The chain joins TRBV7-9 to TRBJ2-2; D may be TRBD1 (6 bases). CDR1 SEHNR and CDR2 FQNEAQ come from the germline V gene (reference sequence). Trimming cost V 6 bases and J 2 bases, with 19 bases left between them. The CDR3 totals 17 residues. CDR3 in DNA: TGTGCCAGCAGAATTGCTGGATCAGGGGCCAACACCGGGGAGCTGTTTTTT. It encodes CASRIAGSGANTGELFF.

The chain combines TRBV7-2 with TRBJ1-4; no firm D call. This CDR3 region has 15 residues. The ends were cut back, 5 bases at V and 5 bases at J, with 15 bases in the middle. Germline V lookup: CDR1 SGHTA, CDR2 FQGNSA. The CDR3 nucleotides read TGTGCCAGCAGCCGGCAGTGGGGAGGGAATGAAAAACTGTTTTTT. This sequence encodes CASSRQWGGNEKLFF.

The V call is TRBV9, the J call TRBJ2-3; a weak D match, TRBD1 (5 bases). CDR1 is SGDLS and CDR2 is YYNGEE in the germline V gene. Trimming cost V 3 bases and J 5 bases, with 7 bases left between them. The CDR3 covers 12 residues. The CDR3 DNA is TGTGCCAGCAGCGGGGGCGAAGATACGCAGTATTTT. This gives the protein CASSGGEDTQYF.

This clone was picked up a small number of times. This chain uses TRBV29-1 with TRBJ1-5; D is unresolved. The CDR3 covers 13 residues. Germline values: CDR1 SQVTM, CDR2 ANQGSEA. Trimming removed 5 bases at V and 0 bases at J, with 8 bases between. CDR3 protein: CSVRSNSNQPQHF. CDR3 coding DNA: TGCAGCGTTCGAAGTAATAGCAATCAGCCCCAGCATTTT.

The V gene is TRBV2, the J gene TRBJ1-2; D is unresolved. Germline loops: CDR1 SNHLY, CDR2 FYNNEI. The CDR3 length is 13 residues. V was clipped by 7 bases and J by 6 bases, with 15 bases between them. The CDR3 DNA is TGTGCCAGCACTGGAACCGGACGACATGGCTACACCTTC. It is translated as CASTGTGRHGYTF.

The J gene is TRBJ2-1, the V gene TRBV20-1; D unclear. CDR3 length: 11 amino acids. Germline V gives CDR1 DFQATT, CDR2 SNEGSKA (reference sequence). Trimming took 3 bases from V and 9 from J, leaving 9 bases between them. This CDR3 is CSASTETEQFF. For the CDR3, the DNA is TGCAGTGCTAGTACTGAGACTGAGCAGTTCTTC.

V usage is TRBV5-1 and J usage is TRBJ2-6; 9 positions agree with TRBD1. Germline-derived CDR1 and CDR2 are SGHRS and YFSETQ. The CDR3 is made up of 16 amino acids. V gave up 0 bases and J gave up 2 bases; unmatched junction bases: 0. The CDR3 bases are TGCGCCAGCAGCTTGGGACAGGGGGCTGGGGCCAACGTCCTGACTTTC. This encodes CASSLGQGAGANVLTF.

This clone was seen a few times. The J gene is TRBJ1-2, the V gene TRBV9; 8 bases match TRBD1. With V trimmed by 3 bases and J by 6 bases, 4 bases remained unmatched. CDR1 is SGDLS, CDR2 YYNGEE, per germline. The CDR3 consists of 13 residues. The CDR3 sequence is CASSADRAHGYTF. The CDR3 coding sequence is TGTGCCAGCAGCGCGGACAGGGCGCATGGCTACACCTTC.

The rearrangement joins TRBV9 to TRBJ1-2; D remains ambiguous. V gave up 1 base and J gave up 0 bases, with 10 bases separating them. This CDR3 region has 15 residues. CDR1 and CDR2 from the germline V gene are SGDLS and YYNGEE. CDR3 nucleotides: TGTGCCAGCAGCGTACCCGGATCTGCTAACTATGGCTACACCTTC. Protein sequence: CASSVPGSANYGYTF.

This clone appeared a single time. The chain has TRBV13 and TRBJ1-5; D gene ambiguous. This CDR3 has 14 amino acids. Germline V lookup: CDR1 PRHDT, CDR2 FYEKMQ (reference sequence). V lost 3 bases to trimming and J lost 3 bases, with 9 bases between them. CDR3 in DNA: TGTGCCAGCAGCTTCGGGGAAACCAATCAGCCCCAGCATTTT. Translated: CASSFGETNQPQHF.

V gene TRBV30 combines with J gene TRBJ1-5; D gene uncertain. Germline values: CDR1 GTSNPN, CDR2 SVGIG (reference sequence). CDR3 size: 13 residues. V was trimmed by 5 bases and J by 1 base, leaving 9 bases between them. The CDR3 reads CAWGSGSNQPQHF. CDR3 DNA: TGTGCCTGGGGGTCTGGAAGCAATCAGCCCCAGCATTTT.

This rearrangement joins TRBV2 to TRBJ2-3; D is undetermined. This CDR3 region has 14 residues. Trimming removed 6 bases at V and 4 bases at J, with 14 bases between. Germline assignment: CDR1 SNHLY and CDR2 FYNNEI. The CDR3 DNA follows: TGTGCCAGCAGAAGCCGGCAAAGCGCAGATACGCAGTATTTT. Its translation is CASRSRQSADTQYF.

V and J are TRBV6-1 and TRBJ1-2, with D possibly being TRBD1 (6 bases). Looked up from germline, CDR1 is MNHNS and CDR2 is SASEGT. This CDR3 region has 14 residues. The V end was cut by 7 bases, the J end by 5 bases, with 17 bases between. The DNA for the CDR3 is TGTGCCAGCACGTCAGGGGACCTATGGTATGGCTACACCTTC. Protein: CASTSGDLWYGYTF.

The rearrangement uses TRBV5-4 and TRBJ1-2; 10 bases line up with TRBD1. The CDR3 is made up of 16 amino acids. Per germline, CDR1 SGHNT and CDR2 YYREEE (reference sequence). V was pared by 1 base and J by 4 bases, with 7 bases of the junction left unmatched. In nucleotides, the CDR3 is TGTGCCAGCAGCTTGCCCGACAGGGGGCTTGTCTATGGCTACACCTTC. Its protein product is CASSLPDRGLVYGYTF.

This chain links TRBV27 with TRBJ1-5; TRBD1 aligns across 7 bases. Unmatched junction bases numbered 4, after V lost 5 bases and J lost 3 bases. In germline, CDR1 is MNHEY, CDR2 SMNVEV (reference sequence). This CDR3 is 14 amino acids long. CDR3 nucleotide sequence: TGTGCCAGCAGTCCCGACAGGGACAATCAGCCCCAGCATTTT. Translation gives CASSPDRDNQPQHF.

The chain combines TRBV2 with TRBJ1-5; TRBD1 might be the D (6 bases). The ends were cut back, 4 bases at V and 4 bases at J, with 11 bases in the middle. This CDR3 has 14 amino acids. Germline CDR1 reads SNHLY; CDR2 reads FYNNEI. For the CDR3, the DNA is TGTGCCAGCAGTGGGACAGTGCCGAATCAGCCCCAGCATTTT. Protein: CASSGTVPNQPQHF.

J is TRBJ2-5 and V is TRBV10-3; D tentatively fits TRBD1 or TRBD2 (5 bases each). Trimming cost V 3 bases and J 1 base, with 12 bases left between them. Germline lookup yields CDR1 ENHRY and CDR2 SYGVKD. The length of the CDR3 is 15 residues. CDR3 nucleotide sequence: TGTGCCATCAGTGACGAGGGGTTTCCCCAAGAGACCCAGTACTTC. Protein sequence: CAISDEGFPQETQYF.

The CDR3 is CASSLATGGAGYGYTF. CDR3 bases: TGCGCCAGCAGCTTGGCGACAGGGGGCGCCGGCTATGGCTACACCTTC. The chain carries TRBV5-1 and TRBJ1-2; 10 bases map to TRBD1. Germline lookup yields CDR1 SGHRS and CDR2 YFSETQ. With V trimmed by 0 bases and J by 4 bases, 6 bases remained unmatched. The CDR3 spans 16 residues.